There are a few counts of the clone carrying this T cell receptor (beta chain). The antigen is unknown. The PCR had 60 Vbeta and 13 Jbeta primers. The data were produced by immunoSEQ multiplex PCR, yet TCRdb's version contains in-frame clones alone and is incomplete. This sample yields roughly 200,000 clones, of which around 64% are seen a single time; about 2.5% belongs to the top ten. The sample is drawn from a study of cytomegalovirus exposure and HLA in healthy donors. In the study overall: Researchers previously reported finding 100 million or so unique TCR beta sequences from 170 million or so T cells. Genotyping showed roughly 86% of 398 donors falling in the Caucasian-associated ancestry cluster. Study-wide results and limits: Rare sequences made up most TCRs, while some public TCRs were found in many donors.

Germline CDR1 SGHAT, CDR2 FQNNGV. CDR3 length equals 14 residues. Trimming took 3 bases from V and 5 from J, leaving 14 bases between them. The sequencing input was PBMCs. The chain links TRBV11-2 to TRBJ2-7; the D gene is possibly TRBD1 (6 bases). The sequence came from a middle-aged man in good health and CMV-seropositive. CDR3 DNA: TGTGCCAGCAGCTTCGACAGGTGGAGGAACGAGCAGTACTTC. Translation: CASSFDRWRNEQYF. Full variable domain (remainder filled in from reference TRBV11-2 and TRBJ2-7): EAGVAQSPRYKIIEKRQSVAFWCNPISGHATLYWYQQILGQGPKLLIQFQNNGVVDDSQLPKDRFSAERLKGVDSTLKIQPAKLEDSAVYLCASSFDRWRNEQYFGPGTRLTVT.